The 13 T cell receptor beta chains given below trace back to one sample, sequenced in a study of blood T cells in healthy people across ages (dated by TCRdb to about 2015). The library was made by 5' RACE. Instrument on record: Illumina HiSeq 2500. A second about 7 to 12 cycle PCR used a sample-barcoded 5' primer and a J-beta primer mix. TCRdb itself trimmed the public reads at Q25 with fastp, ran MiXCR and retained productive beta chains. Every entry covers one CDR3 protein and lists the most common genes and DNA from its rows. This sample lists hundreds of thousands of distinct CDR3 sequences; around 62% were detected once. The ten largest clones add up to around 30% of the sample. Sequencing input: blood. These receptors all stem from a man aged 25-40 years in good health.

This clonotype showed up just a few times. The rearrangement joins TRBV6-5 to TRBJ2-7, with D possibly TRBD2 on 6 matching bases. V was cut by 5 bases and J by 5 bases, with 19 bases left in between. Germline CDR1 reads MNHEY; CDR2 reads SVGAGI. This CDR3 has 15 amino acids. The CDR3 sequence is CASSPLAGSDHEQYF. The DNA for the CDR3 is TGTGCCAGCAGTCCCCTGGCGGGGTCTGACCACGAGCAGTACTTC.

The rearrangement joins TRBV6-5 to TRBJ2-1; D call uncertain. CDR3 size: 13 residues. CDR1 is MNHEY, CDR2 SVGAGI, per germline. V lost 2 bases to trimming and J lost 6 bases, with 8 bases between them. CDR3 sequence reads: CASSYAPTNEQFF. The DNA of the CDR3 is TGTGCCAGCAGTTACGCCCCAACCAATGAGCAGTTCTTC.

The V and J genes are TRBV15 and TRBJ2-3; unclear D gene. The V and J ends lost 7 bases and 4 bases respectively, with 21 bases between them. The CDR3 has 16 amino acids. The germline V gene has CDR1 LNHNV and CDR2 YYDKDF (reference sequence). This CDR3 reads CATTPSGGYGSDTQYF. CDR3 nucleotide sequence: TGTGCCACCACCCCCTCCGGTGGATACGGATCAGATACGCAGTATTTT.

This rearrangement joins TRBV4-3 to TRBJ2-5; 8 bases fit TRBD2. The V gene's germline CDR1 is LGHNA and CDR2 YSLEER. With V trimmed by 0 bases and J by 5 bases, 8 bases remained unmatched. The CDR3 is made up of 16 amino acids. CDR3 residues: CASSQDHSGAWETQYF. The CDR3 DNA is TGCGCCAGCAGCCAAGATCATAGCGGGGCCTGGGAGACCCAGTACTTC.

V and J are TRBV7-9 and TRBJ2-7, with 7 bases lining up with TRBD1. Germline V CDR1 and CDR2: SEHNR, FQNEAQ (reference sequence). CDR3 length equals 15 residues. Germline trimming cut 1 base from V and 4 bases from J; bases unmatched to any gene: 7. CDR3 nucleotide sequence: TGTGCCAGCAGCTTAGGACAGGGAGACACTTACGAGCAGTACTTC. This translates into CASSLGQGDTYEQYF.

This clonotype was observed a handful of times. The chain is built from TRBV6-2 or TRBV6-3 and TRBJ2-7; 10 bases match TRBD1. Germline V gene data show CDR1 as MNHEY and CDR2 as SVGEGT. The CDR3 has 15 residues. Trimming removed 10 bases from V and 1 base from J; junction bases left unmatched: 10. CDR3 in amino acids: CATRDRGSGSYEQYF. CDR3 bases: TGTGCCACCCGGGACAGGGGAAGTGGATCCTACGAGCAGTACTTC.

The gene calls are TRBV7-9 and TRBJ2-3; perhaps TRBD2 as D (7 bases). The CDR3 loop spans 15 amino acids. Germline CDR1 SEHNR, CDR2 FQNEAQ (reference sequence). Trimming removed 5 bases at V and 0 bases at J, with 12 bases between. The CDR3 sequence is CASSPGGGSTDTQYF. In DNA, the CDR3 is TGTGCCAGCAGCCCGGGGGGCGGCAGCACAGATACGCAGTATTTT.

The V call is TRBV29-1, the J call TRBJ2-7; D gene uncertain. The CDR3 sequence is 9 residues long. The germline V gene encodes CDR1 SQVTM and CDR2 ANQGSEA. The V and J ends lost 5 bases and 2 bases respectively, with 1 base between them. CDR3: CSVTYEQYF. For the CDR3, the DNA is TGCAGCGTTACCTACGAGCAGTACTTC.

The chain is built from TRBV7-9 and TRBJ1-2; D unresolved. V was shortened by 5 bases and J by 4 bases, with 17 bases between the two germline ends. The germline V gene encodes CDR1 SEHNR and CDR2 FQNEAQ (reference sequence). The CDR3 sequence is 15 residues long. CDR3: CASSPSGSFAYGYTF. The DNA for the CDR3 is TGTGCCAGCAGCCCCTCGGGGAGCTTCGCCTATGGCTACACCTTC.

The chain carries TRBV7-6 and TRBJ2-7; D is unclear. The germline CDR1 and CDR2 sequences are SGHVS and FNYEAQ. V lost 2 bases to trimming and J lost 5 bases, with 13 bases between them. The CDR3 covers 14 residues. DNA of the CDR3: TGTGCCAGCAGCTTAACACTCCCCTCAGACGAGCAGTACTTC. This encodes CASSLTLPSDEQYF.

This clonotype has a single count. A junction boundary mismatches the germline segment, possibly from a read error. The chain links TRBV12-3 or TRBV12-4 to TRBJ2-4, with D perhaps TRBD2 (5 bases). The J call may be incorrect, as the DNA end agrees better with TRBJ2-5. The CDR3 is 16 amino acids. The CDR3 spells CTSSLVWERGQETQYF. Written as DNA, the CDR3 is TGTACCAGCAGTTTAGTCTGGGAACGGGGCCAAGAGACCCAGTACTTC.

The genes are TRBV7-2 and TRBJ2-7, with D possibly called TRBD1 or TRBD2 (5 bases each). The CDR3 spans 15 residues. V lost 3 bases to trimming and J lost 0 bases, with 12 bases between them. From germline, CDR1 is SGHTA and CDR2 FQGNSA. This chain's CDR3 is CASSLVEGSSYEQYF. In DNA form, the CDR3 reads TGTGCCAGCAGCTTGGTCGAGGGGAGCTCCTACGAGCAGTACTTC.

This clonotype appeared a few times. V and J are TRBV4-1 and TRBJ2-1, with TRBD2 identical over 10 bases. CDR3 length: 17 amino acids. The trim removed 3 bases at V and 8 bases at J, leaving 13 bases unmatched. Germline CDR1 MGHRA, CDR2 YSYEKL. The CDR3 reads CASSQSSGGPIFHEQFF. The CDR3 nucleotides are TGCGCCAGCAGCCAGAGTAGCGGGGGGCCTATCTTCCATGAGCAGTTCTTC.